The table lists the clone carrying this T cell receptor (beta chain) with many counts. Each cDNA molecule in the library carried unique molecular identifiers. Authors' methods: Between 23,224 and 690,600 TCRs appeared in each sample, and the median stood at about 100,000. TCRdb re-analysed the RACE reads in MiXCR, keeping a single row per CDR3 protein. For this entry, the V and J calls and clone size follow TCRdb and not the study's own pipeline. The sample contains about 65,000 distinct CDR3 sequences, around 6.1% of which appear only once. The ends were cut back, 2 bases at V and 8 bases at J, with 12 bases in the middle. This CDR3 is built from 13 residues. The sample is drawn from a study of human T cells and chemical hapten exposure. Looking at the study overall: Per-sample TCR yield variation was attributed mainly to small pooled library volume differences.

Time point indicated: healthy volunteer bleed at 6 weeks. Before extraction, the whole blood was not fractionated, and total RNA was taken from it. This rearrangement joins TRBV12-3 or TRBV12-4 to TRBJ1-2, with D unclear. This receptor was taken from a female donor in good health. Some clones in this sample may be carry-over from other donors' samples. The sample consisted of whole blood. The CDR3 nucleotides are TGTGCCAGCAGTTTAATGCAGGAAGGCGGCTACACCTTC. Protein: CASSLMQEGGYTF.